A single sample is the source of the 9 T cell receptor beta chains below, sequenced in a study of CD8+CD57+ T cells in acquired aplastic anemia. Profiles of TCR beta VDJ and CDR3 were generated from a genomic DNA template. TCRdb reprocessed the reads with MiXCR, giving one entry per CDR3 protein. The table shows 250,000 to 350,000 distinct CDR3 sequences, with 55% to 60% occurring only once. The sequenced sample was sorted CD4+, CD8+, or CD8+CD57+ T cells (not recorded which) from PBMCs. The receptors come from a human donor with severe aplastic anemia or a healthy control (not recorded which).

The gene calls are TRBV24-1 and TRBJ2-2, with a possible D match to TRBD1 (5 bases). With 4 bases removed from V and 8 bases from J, the gap between germline ends came to 22 bases. The CDR3 runs to 17 residues. Germline-derived CDR1 and CDR2 are KGHDR and SFDVKD. As DNA, the CDR3 is TGTGCCACCAGTGACGGCAGGGCAGGTCCGGTTCTTGGGGAGCTGTTTTTT. Translated: CATSDGRAGPVLGELFF.

The genes are TRBV7-8 and TRBJ2-7; either TRBD1 or TRBD2 may supply D (5 bases each). The J call may be incorrect, as the DNA end agrees better with TRBJ2-5. The CDR3 is 15 residues long. CDR1 and CDR2 from the germline V gene are SGHVS and FQNEAQ. CDR3 nucleotides: TGTGCCAGCAGCTTATGGGGGACCCCACAAGAGACCCAGTACTTC. This translates into CASSLWGTPQETQYF.

In its sample, this clonotype was seen a few times. Compared with germline, one end of the junction differs, possibly owing to a read error. The chain is built from TRBV2 and TRBJ2-7; 10 nucleotides agree with TRBD1. The germline V gene encodes CDR1 SNHLY and CDR2 FYNNEI. There are 11 residues in the CDR3. The CDR3 here is CASSVNGDRGF. In DNA form, the CDR3 reads TGTGCCAGCAGTGTTAATGGGGACAGGGGCTTC.

This clonotype was seen many times. V usage is TRBV20-1 and J usage is TRBJ1-4, with D unclear. CDR1 is DFQATT, CDR2 SNEGSKA, per germline (reference sequence). Between the trimmed V and J ends, which lost 6 bases and 8 bases, there was a span of 19 bases. The CDR3 is made up of 14 amino acids. CDR3 protein: CSALNPGLSEKLFF. The CDR3 DNA reads as TGCAGTGCCCTAAACCCCGGACTCTCCGAAAAACTGTTTTTT.

This clonotype was detected ten times or more. This rearrangement joins TRBV20-1 to TRBJ1-2; no reliable D call. The V end was cut by 0 bases, the J end by 0 bases, with 8 bases between. The CDR3 sequence is 14 residues long. Germline V gives CDR1 DFQATT, CDR2 SNEGSKA (reference sequence). The CDR3 DNA is TGCAGTGCTAGAGATCTTAGTGCTAACTATGGCTACACCTTC. Amino acids: CSARDLSANYGYTF.

This clonotype came up many times. The chain recombines TRBV9 with TRBJ2-5; 8 bases agree with TRBD2. The CDR3 spans 20 residues. Germline assignment: CDR1 SGDLS and CDR2 YYNGEE. The ends lost 1 base at V and 0 bases at J; junction bases unmatched: 17. CDR3 in DNA: TGTGCCAGCAGCGTATCGATTTGGGTCGGGGGGGCAAAGAACCAAGAGACCCAGTACTTC. This codes for CASSVSIWVGGAKNQETQYF.

In regard to this clonotype: A much larger clone is a single base away; this may be a read error. The chain couples TRBV6-5 to TRBJ2-7; 12 bases align to TRBD2. Germline CDR1 MNHEY, CDR2 SVGAGI. The CDR3 totals 16 residues. CDR3 sequence reads: CASRTPWTSGEHEQHF. CDR3 bases: TGTGCCAGCAGGACCCCTTGGACTAGCGGGGAGCACGAGCAGCACTTC.

The chain recombines TRBV29-1 with TRBJ2-5; 8 bases map to TRBD1. The CDR3 has 16 residues. The germline CDR1 and CDR2 sequences are SQVTM and ANQGSEA. The junction had 18 bases not matched to a gene; V was cut back by 8 bases and J by 4 bases. The CDR3 spells CSLGTFRTGRRETQYF. CDR3 nucleotide sequence: TGCAGCTTAGGAACCTTCCGGACAGGGCGGCGAGAGACCCAGTACTTC.

Concerning this clonotype: Possible read error: a much larger clone is one base away. V is TRBV9 and J is TRBJ1-1; D not resolved. The CDR3 totals 12 residues. Germline loops: CDR1 SGDLS, CDR2 YYNGEE. DNA of the CDR3: TGTGCCAGCAGCGCTATTAACACTGAAGCTTCCTTT. Residues: CASSAINTEASF.